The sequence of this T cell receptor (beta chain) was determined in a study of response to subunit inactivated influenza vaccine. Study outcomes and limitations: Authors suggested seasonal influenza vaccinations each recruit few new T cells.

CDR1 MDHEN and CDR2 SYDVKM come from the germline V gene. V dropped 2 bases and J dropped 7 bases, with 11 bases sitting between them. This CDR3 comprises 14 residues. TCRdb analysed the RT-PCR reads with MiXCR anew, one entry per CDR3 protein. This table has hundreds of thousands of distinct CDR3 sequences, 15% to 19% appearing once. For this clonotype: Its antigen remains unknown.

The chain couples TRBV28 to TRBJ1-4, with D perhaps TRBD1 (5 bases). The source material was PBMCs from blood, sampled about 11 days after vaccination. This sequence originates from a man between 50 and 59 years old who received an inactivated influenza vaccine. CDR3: CASSLLQGGEKLFF. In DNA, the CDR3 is TGTGCCAGCAGTTTACTCCAGGGTGGTGAAAAACTGTTTTTT.